Shown below are 5 T cell receptor beta chains from a single sample sequenced in a study of shared T cell receptors in the human thymus. The assay was immunoSEQ multiplex PCR, and TCRdb's table has in-frame clones only and misses some. The sample lists hundreds of thousands of clones, about 89% occurring once. This sample also appeared in a second study, on human thymus T cells.

Sequencing input: thymocytes. All receptors come from a boy in the first two years of life with a congenital heart defect.

The V call is TRBV28, the J call TRBJ1-5, with 8 nucleotides matching TRBD1. After removal of 10 bases from V and 5 bases from J, the junction contained 7 bases not matched to a gene. CDR3 size: 13 residues. CDR1 MDHEN and CDR2 SYDVKM come from the germline V gene. The chain's CDR3 is CAISDRGHQPQHF. The CDR3 DNA sequence: TGTGCCATCTCCGACAGGGGACATCAGCCCCAGCATTTT.

The chain is built from TRBV6-5 and TRBJ1-4; D perhaps matches TRBD1 (6 bases). There are 14 residues in the CDR3. CDR1 and CDR2 from the germline V gene are MNHEY and SVGAGI. With 7 bases removed from V and 6 bases from J, the gap between germline ends came to 15 bases. CDR3: CASKLQGRDEKLFF. The CDR3 DNA follows: TGTGCCAGCAAACTACAGGGTCGAGATGAAAAACTGTTTTTT.

The gene calls are TRBV14 and TRBJ1-1; 8 bases line up with TRBD1. The CDR3 has 12 residues. Germline V gene sequence: CDR1 SGHDN, CDR2 FVKESK. V lost 6 bases to trimming and J lost 6 bases; unmatched junction nucleotides: 3. The CDR3 bases are TGTGCCAGCAGGGACAGGGACTCTGAAGCTTTCTTT. Residues: CASRDRDSEAFF.

V usage is TRBV4-3 and J usage is TRBJ1-1; D may be TRBD1 (6 bases). There are 22 residues in the CDR3. Germline values: CDR1 LGHNA, CDR2 YSLEER. Trimming pared 0 bases from V and 1 base from J, leaving 30 bases between. The CDR3 region is CASSQERGGEGSYRIGNTEAFF. CDR3 DNA sequence: TGCGCCAGCAGCCAAGAGAGGGGGGGAGAGGGATCATATCGCATCGGGAACACTGAAGCTTTCTTT.

The chain has TRBV2 and TRBJ2-2; TRBD2 aligns across 9 bases. This CDR3 comprises 14 residues. The J segment lost 7 bases and the V segment lost 8 bases, leaving 8 bases of the junction unmatched. Looked up from germline, CDR1 is SNHLY and CDR2 is FYNNEI. The CDR3 DNA is TGTGCCAGCTTACGCGGGGGGGGGATCGGGGAGCTGTTTTTT. Amino acids: CASLRGGGIGELFF. The variable domain in full, with the rest retrieved from reference TRBV2 and TRBJ2-2, is EPEVTQTPSHQVTQMGQEVILRCVPISNHLYFYWYRQILGQKVEFLVSFYNNEISEKSEIFDDQFSVERPDGSNFTLKIRSTKLEDSAMYFCASLRGGGIGELFFGEGSRLTVL.